The clone carrying this T cell receptor beta chain turned up a few times. What it binds is not known. CDR3 length: 15 residues. V shed 1 base and J shed 4 bases, with 11 bases lying between them. The germline gives CDR1 MNHNS, CDR2 SASEGT. The data originate from a study of cytomegalovirus exposure and HLA in healthy donors. Study results and caveats: There were fewer than 200 TCR beta chains listed as cytomegalovirus-associated.

With 60 Vbeta and 13 Jbeta primers, the PCR was carried out. Assay used: immunoSEQ multiplex PCR; TCRdb lists only in-frame clones, some missing. The sample records more than 110,000 clones, 65% to 85% being singletons. The chain combines TRBV6-1 with TRBJ1-5; a possible D gene is TRBD1 (6 bases). The specimen sequenced was PBMCs. The receptor's source is a man aged 45 to 65 in good health and CMV-seronegative. CDR3 nucleotide sequence: TGTGCCAGCAGTGAAGGGCAGGGGATGAATCAGCCCCAGCATTTT. It yields the protein CASSEGQGMNQPQHF.